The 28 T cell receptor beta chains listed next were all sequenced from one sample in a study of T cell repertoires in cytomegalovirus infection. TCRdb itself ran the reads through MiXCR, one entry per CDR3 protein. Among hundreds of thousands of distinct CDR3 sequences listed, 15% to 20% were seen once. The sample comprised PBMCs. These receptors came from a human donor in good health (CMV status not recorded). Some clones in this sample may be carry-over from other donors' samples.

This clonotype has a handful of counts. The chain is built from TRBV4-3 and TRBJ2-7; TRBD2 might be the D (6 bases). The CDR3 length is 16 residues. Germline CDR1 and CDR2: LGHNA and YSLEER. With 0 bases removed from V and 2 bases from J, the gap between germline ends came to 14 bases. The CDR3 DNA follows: TGCGCCAGCAGCCAAGATCTAGGAGGGTACGCCTACGAGCAGTACTTC. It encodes CASSQDLGGYAYEQYF.

CDR3 region: CASSPGGTIAYEQYF. The CDR3 DNA sequence: TGTGCCAGCAGCCCCGGGGGGACTATCGCCTACGAGCAGTACTTC. V and J are TRBV7-2 and TRBJ2-7, with 7 nucleotides matching TRBD2. The V segment lost 5 bases and the J segment 2 bases; nucleotides outside the gene matches: 9. The CDR3 covers 15 residues. CDR1 is SGHTA, CDR2 FQGNSA, per germline.

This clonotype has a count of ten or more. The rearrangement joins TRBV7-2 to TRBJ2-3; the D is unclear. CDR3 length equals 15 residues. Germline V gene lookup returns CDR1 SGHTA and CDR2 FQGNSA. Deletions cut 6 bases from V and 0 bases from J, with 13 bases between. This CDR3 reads CASSPDTHSTDTQYF. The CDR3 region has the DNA TGTGCCAGCAGTCCCGACACCCACAGCACAGATACGCAGTATTTT.

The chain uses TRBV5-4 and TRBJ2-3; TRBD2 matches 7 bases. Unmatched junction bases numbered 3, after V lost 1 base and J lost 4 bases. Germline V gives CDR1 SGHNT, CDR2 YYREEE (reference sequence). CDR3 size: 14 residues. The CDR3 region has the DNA TGTGCCAGCAGCTTGTCCGGGAGGCCAGATACGCAGTATTTT. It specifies CASSLSGRPDTQYF.

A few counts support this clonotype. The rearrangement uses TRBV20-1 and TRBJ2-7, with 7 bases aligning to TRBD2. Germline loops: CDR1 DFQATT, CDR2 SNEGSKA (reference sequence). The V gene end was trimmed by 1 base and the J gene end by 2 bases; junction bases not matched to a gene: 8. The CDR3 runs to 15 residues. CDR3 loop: CSARGSIAGTYEQYF. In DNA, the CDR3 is TGCAGTGCTAGAGGGTCTATAGCGGGCACCTACGAGCAGTACTTC.

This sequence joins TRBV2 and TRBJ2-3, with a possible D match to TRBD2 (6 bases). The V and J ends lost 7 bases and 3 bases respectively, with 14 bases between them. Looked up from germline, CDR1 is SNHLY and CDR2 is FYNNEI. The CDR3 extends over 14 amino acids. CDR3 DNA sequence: TGTGCCAGCACCTCCCTGGCGGGGACAGATACGCAGTATTTT. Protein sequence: CASTSLAGTDTQYF.

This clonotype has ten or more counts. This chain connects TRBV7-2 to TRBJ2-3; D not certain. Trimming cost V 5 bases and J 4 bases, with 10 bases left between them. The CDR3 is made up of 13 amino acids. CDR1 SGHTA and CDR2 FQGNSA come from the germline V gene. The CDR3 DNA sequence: TGTGCCAGCAGCCCCCGGTTTGCAGATACGCAGTATTTT. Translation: CASSPRFADTQYF.

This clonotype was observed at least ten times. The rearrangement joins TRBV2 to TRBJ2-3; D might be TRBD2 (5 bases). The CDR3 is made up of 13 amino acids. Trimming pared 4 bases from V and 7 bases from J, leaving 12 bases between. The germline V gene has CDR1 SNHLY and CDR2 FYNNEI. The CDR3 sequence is CASSAGVRNTQYF. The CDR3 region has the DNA TGTGCCAGCAGTGCCGGGGTTCGGAATACGCAGTATTTT. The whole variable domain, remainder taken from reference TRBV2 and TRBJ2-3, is EPEVTQTPSHQVTQMGQEVILRCVPISNHLYFYWYRQILGQKVEFLVSFYNNEISEKSEIFDDQFSVERPDGSNFTLKIRSTKLEDSAMYFCASSAGVRNTQYFGPGTRLTVL.

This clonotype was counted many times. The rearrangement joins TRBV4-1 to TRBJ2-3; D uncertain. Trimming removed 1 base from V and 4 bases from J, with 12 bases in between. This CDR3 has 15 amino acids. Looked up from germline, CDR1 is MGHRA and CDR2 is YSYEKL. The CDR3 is CASSQGSGFPDTQYF. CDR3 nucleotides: TGCGCCAGCAGCCAAGGTTCGGGCTTCCCAGATACGCAGTATTTT.

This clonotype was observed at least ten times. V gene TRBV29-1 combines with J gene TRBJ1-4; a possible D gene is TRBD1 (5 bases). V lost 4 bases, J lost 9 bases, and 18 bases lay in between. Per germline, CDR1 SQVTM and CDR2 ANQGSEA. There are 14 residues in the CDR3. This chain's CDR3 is CSVVVLMGTQKLFF. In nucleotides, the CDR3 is TGCAGCGTTGTGGTCCTTATGGGGACGCAAAAACTGTTTTTT.

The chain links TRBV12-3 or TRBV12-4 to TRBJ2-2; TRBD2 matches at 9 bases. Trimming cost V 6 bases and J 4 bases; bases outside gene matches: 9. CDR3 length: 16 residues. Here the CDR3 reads CASRGLAWGLTGELFF. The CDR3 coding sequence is TGTGCCAGCAGAGGACTAGCGTGGGGCCTCACCGGGGAGCTGTTTTTT.

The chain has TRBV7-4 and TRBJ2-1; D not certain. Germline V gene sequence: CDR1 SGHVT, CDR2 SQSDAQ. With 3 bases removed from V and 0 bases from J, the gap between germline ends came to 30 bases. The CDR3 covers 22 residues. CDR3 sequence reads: CASSFSPDRAIDLKTSYNEQFF. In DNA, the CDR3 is TGTGCCAGCAGCTTTTCTCCCGACCGGGCGATAGATCTTAAGACCTCCTACAATGAGCAGTTCTTC. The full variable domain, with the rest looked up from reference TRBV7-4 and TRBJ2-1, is GAGVSQSPRYKVAKRGRDVALRCDSISGHVTLYWYRQTLGQGSEVLTYSQSDAQRDKSGRPSGRFSAERPERSVSTLKIQRTEQGDSAVYLCASSFSPDRAIDLKTSYNEQFFGPGTRLTVL.

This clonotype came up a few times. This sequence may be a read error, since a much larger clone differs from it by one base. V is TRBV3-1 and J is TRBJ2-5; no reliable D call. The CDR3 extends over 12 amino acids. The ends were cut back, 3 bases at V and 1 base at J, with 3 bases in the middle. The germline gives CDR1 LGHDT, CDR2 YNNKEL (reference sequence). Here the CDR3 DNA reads TGTGCCAGCAGCCACCTCCAAGAGACCCAGTACTTC. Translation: CASSHLQETQYF.

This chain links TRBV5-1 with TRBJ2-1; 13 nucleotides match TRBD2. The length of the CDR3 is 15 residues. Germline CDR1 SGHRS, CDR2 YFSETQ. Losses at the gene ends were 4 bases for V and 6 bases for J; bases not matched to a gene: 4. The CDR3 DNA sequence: TGCGCCAGCAGCCCAGGGACTAGCGGGACCAATGAGCAGTTCTTC. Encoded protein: CASSPGTSGTNEQFF.

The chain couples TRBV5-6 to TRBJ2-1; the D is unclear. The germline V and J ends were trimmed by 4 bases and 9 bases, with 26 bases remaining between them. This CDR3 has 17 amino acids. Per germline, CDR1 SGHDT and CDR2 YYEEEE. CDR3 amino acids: CASSPTRLDWGSGEQFF. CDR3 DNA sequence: TGTGCCAGCAGCCCAACCCGTTTGGATTGGGGTTCGGGTGAGCAGTTCTTC.

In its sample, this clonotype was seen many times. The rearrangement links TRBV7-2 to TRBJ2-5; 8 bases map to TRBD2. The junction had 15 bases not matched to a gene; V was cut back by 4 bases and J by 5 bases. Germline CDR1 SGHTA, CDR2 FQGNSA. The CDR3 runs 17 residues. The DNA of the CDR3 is TGTGCCAGCAGCTCGAGCCCCTCAGCGGGAGAAGGGGAGACCCAGTACTTC. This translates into CASSSSPSAGEGETQYF.

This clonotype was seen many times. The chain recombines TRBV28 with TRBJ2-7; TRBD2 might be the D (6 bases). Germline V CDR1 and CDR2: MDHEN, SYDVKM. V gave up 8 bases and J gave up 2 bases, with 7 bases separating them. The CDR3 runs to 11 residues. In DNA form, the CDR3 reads TGTGCCAGCGGAGGGGCCTACGAGCAGTACTTC. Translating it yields CASGGAYEQYF.

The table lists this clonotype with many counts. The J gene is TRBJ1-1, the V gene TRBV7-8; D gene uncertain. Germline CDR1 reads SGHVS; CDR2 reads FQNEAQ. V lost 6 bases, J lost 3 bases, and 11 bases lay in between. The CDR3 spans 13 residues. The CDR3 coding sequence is TGTGCCAGCAGGTCCGGTAGGGACACTGAAGCTTTCTTT. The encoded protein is CASRSGRDTEAFF.

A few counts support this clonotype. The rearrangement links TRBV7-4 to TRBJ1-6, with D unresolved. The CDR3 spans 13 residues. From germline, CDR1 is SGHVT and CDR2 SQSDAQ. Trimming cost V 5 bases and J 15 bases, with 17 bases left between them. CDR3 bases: TGTGCCAGCAGCAGGGAGGCCCGTCGGGTCCTCCACTTT. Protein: CASSREARRVLHF.

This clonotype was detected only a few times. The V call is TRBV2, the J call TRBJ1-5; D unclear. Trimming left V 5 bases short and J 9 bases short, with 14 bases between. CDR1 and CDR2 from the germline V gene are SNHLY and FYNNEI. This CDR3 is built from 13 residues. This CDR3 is CASSTISPRPQHF. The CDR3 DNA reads TGTGCCAGCAGTACAATTTCCCCACGGCCCCAGCATTTT.

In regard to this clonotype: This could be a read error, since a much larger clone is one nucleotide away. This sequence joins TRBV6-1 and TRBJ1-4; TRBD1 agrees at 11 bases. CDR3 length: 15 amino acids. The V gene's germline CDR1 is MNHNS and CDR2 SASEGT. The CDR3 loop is CASSSWDRGTEKPFF. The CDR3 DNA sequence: TGTGCCAGCAGTTCCTGGGACAGGGGGACTGAAAAACCGTTTTTT.

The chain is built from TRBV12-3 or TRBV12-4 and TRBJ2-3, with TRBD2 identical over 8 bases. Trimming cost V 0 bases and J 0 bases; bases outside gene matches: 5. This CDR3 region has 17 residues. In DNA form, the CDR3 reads TGTGCCAGCAGTTTAGCTCTCCAGCGGGGGAGCACAGATACGCAGTATTTT. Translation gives CASSLALQRGSTDTQYF.

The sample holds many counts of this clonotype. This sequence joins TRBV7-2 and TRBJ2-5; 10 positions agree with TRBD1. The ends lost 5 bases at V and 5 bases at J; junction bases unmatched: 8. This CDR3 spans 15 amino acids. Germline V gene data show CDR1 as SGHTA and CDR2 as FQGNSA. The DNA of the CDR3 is TGTGCCAGCAGCCTCGAGCGGACAGGGGGGGAGACCCAGTACTTC. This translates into CASSLERTGGETQYF.

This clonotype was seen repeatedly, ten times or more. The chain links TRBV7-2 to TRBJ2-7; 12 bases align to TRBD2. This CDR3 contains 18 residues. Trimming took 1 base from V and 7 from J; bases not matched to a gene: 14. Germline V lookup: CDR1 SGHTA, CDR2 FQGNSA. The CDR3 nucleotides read TGTGCCAGCAGCTTAGTCGGGACTAGCGGGTGGACCCCTCTGGAGCAGTACTTC. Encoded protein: CASSLVGTSGWTPLEQYF.

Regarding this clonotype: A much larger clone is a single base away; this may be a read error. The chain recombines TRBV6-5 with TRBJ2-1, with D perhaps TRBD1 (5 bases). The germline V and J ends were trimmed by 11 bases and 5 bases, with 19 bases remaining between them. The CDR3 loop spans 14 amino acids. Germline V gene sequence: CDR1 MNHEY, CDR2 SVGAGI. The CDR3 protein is CAPRGLGTHNEQFF. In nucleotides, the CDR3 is TGTGCCCCTAGGGGTCTAGGCACCCACAATGAGCAGTTCTTC.

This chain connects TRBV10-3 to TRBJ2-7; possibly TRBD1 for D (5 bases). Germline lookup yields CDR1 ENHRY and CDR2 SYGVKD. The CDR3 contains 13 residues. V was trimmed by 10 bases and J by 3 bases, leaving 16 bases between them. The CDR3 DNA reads TGTGCCACACTCCAACAGGACAACTACGAGCAGTACTTC. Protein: CATLQQDNYEQYF.

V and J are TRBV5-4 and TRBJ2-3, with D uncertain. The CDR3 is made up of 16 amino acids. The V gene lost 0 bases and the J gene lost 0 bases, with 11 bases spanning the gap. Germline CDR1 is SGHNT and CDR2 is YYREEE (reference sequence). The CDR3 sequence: CASSLGTATSTDTQYF. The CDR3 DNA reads TGTGCCAGCAGCTTGGGGACCGCGACGAGCACAGATACGCAGTATTTT. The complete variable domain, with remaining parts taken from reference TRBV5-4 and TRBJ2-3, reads ETGVTQSPTHLIKTRGQQVTLRCSSQSGHNTVSWYQQALGQGPQFIFQYYREEENGRGNFPPRFSGLQFPNYSSELNVNALELDDSALYLCASSLGTATSTDTQYFGPGTRLTVL.

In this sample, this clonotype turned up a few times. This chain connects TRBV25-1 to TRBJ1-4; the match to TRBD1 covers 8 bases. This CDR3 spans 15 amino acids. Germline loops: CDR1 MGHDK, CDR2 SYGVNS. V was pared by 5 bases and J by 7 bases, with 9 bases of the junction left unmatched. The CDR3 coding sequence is TGTGCCAGCAGTAAGACAGGGGAAATTGTTGAAAAACTGTTTTTT. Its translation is CASSKTGEIVEKLFF.